Detailed here is one TCR beta chain. The V gene's germline CDR1 is LGHNT and CDR2 FRNRAP. V was pared by 6 bases and J by 13 bases, with 9 bases of the junction left unmatched. The CDR3 spans 14 residues. The data belong to a study of cytomegalovirus exposure and HLA in healthy donors. TCRdb's table, derived via immunoSEQ multiplex PCR, lists solely in-frame clones and lacks some. The table has 60,000 to 80,000 clones, around four fifths seen once. The receptor comes from a man younger than 45 in good health and CMV-seronegative. V gene TRBV12-5 combines with J gene TRBJ2-1, with 13 bases matching TRBD2. The sequenced material came from PBMCs. The CDR3 is CASGATSGGPEQFF. CDR3 nucleotides: TGTGCTAGTGGCGCGACTAGCGGGGGGCCCGAACAGTTCTTC.